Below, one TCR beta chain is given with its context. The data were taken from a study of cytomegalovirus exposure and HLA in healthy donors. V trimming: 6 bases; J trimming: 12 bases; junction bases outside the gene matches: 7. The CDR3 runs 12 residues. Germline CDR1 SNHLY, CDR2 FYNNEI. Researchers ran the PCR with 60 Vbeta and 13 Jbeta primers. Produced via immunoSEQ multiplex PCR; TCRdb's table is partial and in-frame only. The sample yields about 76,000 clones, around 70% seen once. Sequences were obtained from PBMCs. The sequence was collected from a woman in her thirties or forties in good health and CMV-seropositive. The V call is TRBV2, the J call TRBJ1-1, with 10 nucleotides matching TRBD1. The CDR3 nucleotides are TGTGCCAGCAGGTGGACAGGGGGTTCGCCTTTCTTT. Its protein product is CASRWTGGSPFF.